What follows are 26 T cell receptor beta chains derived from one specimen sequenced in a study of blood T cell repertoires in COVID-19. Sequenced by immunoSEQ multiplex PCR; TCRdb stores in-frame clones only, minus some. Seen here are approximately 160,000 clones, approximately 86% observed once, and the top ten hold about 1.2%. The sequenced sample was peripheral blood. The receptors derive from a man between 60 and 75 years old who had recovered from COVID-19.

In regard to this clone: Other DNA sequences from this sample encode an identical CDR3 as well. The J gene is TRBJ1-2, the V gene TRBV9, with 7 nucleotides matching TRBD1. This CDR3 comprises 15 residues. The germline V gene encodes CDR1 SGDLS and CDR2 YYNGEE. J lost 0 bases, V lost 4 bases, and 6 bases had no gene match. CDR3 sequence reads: CASSQGGRTNYGYTF. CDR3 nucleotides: TGTGCCAGCAGCCAGGGGGGCAGGACTAACTATGGCTACACCTTC.

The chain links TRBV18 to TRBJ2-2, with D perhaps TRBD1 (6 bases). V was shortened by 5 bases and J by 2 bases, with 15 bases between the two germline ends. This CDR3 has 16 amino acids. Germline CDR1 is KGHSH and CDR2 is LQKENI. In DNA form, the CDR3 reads TGTGCCAGCTCAAAGGACAGTGGAAGAAACACCGGGGAGCTGTTTTTT. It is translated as CASSKDSGRNTGELFF.

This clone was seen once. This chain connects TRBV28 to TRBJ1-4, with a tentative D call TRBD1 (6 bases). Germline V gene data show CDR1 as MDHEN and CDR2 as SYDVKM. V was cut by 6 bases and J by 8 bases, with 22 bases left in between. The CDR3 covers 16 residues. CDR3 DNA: TGTGCCAGCAGCCCCGGGGGCACGGGGGGCCGAGAAAAACTGTTTTTT. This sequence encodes CASSPGGTGGREKLFF.

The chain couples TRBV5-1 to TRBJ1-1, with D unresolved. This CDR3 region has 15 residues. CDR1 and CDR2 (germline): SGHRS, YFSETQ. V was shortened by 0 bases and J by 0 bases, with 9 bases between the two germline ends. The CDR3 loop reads CASSLGGLLNTEAFF. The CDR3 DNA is TGCGCCAGCAGCTTGGGAGGGTTGTTGAACACTGAAGCTTTCTTT. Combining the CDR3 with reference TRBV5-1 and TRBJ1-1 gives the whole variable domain KAGVTQTPRYLIKTRGQQVTLSCSPISGHRSVSWYQQTPGQGLQFLFEYFSETQRNKGNFPGRFSGRQFSNSRSEMNVSTLELGDSALYLCASSLGGLLNTEAFFGQGTRLTVV.

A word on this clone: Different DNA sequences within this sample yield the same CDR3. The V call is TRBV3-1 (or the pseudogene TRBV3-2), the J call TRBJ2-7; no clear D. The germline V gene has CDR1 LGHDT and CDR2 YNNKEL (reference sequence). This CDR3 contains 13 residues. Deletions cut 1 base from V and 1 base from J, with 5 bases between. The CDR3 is CASSQGQSYEQYF. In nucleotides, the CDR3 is TGTGCCAGCAGCCAAGGGCAGTCCTACGAGCAGTACTTC.

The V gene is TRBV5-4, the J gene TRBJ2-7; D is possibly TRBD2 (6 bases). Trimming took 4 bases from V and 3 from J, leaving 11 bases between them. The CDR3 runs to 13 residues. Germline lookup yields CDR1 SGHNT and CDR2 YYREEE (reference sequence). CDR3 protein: CASSRTGDYEQYF. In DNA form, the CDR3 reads TGTGCCAGCAGCCGGACGGGGGACTACGAGCAGTACTTC.

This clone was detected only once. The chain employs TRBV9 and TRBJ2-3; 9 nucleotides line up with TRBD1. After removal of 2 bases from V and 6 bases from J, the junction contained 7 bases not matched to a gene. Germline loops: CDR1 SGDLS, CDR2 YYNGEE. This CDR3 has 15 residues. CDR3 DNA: TGTGCCAGCAGCGTCAGGGGACAGGGTCGTGATACGCAGTATTTT. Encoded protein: CASSVRGQGRDTQYF.

Here the CDR3 reads CASSYTGTGDQPQHF. The CDR3 DNA reads TGTGCCAGCAGTTACACCGGGACAGGTGATCAGCCCCAGCATTTT. The genes are TRBV6-5 and TRBJ1-5; TRBD1 agrees at 8 bases. Germline assignment: CDR1 MNHEY and CDR2 SVGAGI. CDR3 length equals 15 residues. V dropped 2 bases and J dropped 5; count of bases not matched to a gene: 5.

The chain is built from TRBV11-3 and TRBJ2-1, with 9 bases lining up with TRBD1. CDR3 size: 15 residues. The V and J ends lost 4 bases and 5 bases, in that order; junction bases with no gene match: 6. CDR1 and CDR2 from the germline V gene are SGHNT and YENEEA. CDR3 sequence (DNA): TGTGCCAGCAGCTGGGGACAGGGTCGGGACAATGAGCAGTTCTTC. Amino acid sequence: CASSWGQGRDNEQFF. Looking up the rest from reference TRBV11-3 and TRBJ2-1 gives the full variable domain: EAGVVQSPRYKIIEKKQPVAFWCNPISGHNTLYWYLQNLGQGPELLIRYENEEAVDDSQLPKDRFSAERLKGVDSTLKIQPAELGDSAVYLCASSWGQGRDNEQFFGPGTRLTVL.

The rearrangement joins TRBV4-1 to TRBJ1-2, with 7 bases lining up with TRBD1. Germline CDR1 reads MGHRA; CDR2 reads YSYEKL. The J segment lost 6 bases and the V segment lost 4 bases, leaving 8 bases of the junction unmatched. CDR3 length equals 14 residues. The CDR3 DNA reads TGCGCCAGCAGCCCCGGACAGGTCCTGGATGGCTACACCTTC. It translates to CASSPGQVLDGYTF.

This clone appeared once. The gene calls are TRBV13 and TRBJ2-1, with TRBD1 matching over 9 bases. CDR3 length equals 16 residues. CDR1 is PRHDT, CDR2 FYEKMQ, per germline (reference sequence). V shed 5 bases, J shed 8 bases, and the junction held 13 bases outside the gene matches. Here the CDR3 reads CASSLINRGRGDEQFF. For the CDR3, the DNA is TGTGCCAGCAGCCTCATTAACAGGGGGCGAGGCGATGAGCAGTTCTTC.

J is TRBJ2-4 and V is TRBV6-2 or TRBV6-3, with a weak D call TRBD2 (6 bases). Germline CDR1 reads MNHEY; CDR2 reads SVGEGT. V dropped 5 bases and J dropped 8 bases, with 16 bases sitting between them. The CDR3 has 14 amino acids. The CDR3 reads CASSPRIGGDIQYF. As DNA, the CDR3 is TGTGCCAGCAGTCCCCGTATCGGGGGAGACATTCAGTACTTC.

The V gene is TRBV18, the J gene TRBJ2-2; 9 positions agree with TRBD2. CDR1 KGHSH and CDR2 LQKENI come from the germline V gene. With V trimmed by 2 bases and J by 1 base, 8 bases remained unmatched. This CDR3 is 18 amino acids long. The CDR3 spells CASSPRAPSGENTGELFF. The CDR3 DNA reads TGTGCCAGCTCACCAAGAGCCCCTAGCGGGGAGAACACCGGGGAGCTGTTTTTT.

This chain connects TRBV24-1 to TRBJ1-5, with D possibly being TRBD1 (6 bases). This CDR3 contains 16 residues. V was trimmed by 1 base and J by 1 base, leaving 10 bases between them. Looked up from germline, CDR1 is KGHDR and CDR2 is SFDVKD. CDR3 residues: CATSDLGGLSNQPQHF. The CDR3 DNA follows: TGTGCCACCAGTGATTTAGGGGGTTTGAGCAATCAGCCCCAGCATTTT.

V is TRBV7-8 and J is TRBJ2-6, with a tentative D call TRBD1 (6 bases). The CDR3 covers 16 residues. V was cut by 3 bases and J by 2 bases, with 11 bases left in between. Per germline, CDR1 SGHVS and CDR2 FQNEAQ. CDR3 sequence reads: CASSFFDRPGANVLTF. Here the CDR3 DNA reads TGTGCCAGCAGCTTTTTTGACAGGCCTGGGGCCAACGTCCTGACTTTC. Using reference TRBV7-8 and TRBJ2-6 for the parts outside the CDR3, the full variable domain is GAGVSQSPRYKVAKRGQDVALRCDPISGHVSLFWYQQALGQGPEFLTYFQNEAQLDKSGLPSDRFFAERPEGSVSTLKIQRTQQEDSAVYLCASSFFDRPGANVLTFGAGSRLTVL.

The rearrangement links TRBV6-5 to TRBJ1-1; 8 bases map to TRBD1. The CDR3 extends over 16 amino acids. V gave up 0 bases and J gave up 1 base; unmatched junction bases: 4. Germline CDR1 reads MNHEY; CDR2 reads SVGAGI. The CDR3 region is CASSYSTGGRNTEAFF. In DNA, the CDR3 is TGTGCCAGCAGTTACTCAACAGGGGGGAGGAACACTGAAGCTTTCTTT.

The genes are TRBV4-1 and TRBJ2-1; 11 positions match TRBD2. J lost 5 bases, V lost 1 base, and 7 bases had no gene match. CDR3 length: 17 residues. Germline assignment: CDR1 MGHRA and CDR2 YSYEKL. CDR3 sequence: CASSQAPGLAVNNEQFF. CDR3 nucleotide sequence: TGCGCCAGCAGCCAAGCCCCGGGACTAGCGGTTAACAATGAGCAGTTCTTC.

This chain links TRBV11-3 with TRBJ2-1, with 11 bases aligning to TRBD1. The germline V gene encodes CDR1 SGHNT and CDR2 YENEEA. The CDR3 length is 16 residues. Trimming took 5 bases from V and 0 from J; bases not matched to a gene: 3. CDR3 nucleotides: TGTGCCAGCAGCCGGACAGGGGGCAGCTCCTACAATGAGCAGTTCTTC. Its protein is CASSRTGGSSYNEQFF.

CDR3 region: CASRSRGTGDQPQHF. The CDR3 nucleotides are TGTGCCAGCCGGTCCCGAGGGACAGGGGATCAGCCCCAGCATTTT. The chain employs TRBV2 and TRBJ1-5, with 10 bases identical to TRBD1. The V gene's germline CDR1 is SNHLY and CDR2 FYNNEI. The length of the CDR3 is 15 residues. Trimming at V came to 8 bases and at J to 5 bases, leaving 9 bases not matched to a gene. Full variable domain (missing parts from reference TRBV2 and TRBJ1-5): EPEVTQTPSHQVTQMGQEVILRCVPISNHLYFYWYRQILGQKVEFLVSFYNNEISEKSEIFDDQFSVERPDGSNFTLKIRSTKLEDSAMYFCASRSRGTGDQPQHFGDGTRLSIL.

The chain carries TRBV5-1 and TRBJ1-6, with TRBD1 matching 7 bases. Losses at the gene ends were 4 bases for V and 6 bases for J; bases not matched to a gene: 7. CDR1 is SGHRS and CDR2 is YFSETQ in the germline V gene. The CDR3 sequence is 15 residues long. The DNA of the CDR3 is TGCGCCAGCAGCAATCTACAGGGGAGTAATTCACCCCTCCACTTT. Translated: CASSNLQGSNSPLHF.

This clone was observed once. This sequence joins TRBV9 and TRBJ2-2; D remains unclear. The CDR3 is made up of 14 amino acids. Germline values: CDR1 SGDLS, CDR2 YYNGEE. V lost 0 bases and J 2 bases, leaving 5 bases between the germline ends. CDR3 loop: CASSVGGNTGELFF. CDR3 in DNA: TGTGCCAGCAGCGTAGGCGGAAACACCGGGGAGCTGTTTTTT.

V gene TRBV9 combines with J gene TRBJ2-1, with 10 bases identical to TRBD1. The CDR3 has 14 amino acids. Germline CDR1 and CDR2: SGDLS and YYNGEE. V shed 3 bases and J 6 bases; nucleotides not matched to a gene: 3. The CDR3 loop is CASSARDRGNEQFF. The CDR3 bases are TGTGCCAGCAGCGCCCGGGACAGGGGCAATGAGCAGTTCTTC.

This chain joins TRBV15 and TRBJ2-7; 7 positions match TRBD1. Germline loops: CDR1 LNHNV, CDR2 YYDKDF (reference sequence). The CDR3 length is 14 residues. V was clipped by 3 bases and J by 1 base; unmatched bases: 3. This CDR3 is CATSRGQMSYEQYF. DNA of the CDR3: TGTGCCACCAGCAGGGGACAGATGTCCTACGAGCAGTACTTC.

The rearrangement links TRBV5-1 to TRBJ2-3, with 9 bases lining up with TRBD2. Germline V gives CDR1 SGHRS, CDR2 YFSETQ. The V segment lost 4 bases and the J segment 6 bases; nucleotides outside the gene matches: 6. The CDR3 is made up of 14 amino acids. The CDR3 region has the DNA TGCGCCAGCAGCCCTAGCGGGGATTACGATACGCAGTATTTT. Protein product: CASSPSGDYDTQYF.

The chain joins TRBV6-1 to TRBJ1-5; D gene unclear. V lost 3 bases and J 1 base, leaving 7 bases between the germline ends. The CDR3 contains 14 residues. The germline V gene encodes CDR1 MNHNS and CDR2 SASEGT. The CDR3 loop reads CASSEYRSNQPQHF. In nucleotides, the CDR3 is TGTGCCAGCAGTGAGTACAGAAGCAATCAGCCCCAGCATTTT.

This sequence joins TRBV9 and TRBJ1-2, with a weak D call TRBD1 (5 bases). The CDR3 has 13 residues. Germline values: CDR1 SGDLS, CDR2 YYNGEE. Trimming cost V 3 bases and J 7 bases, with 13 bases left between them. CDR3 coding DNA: TGTGCCAGCAGCGCCGGACCTAGGGGTGGCTACACCTTC. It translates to CASSAGPRGGYTF.